This is a list of T cell receptor beta chains from one sample in a study of CD8+CD57+ T cells in acquired aplastic anemia. One entry per CDR3 protein, called by TCRdb with MiXCR from the reads. The sample records around 180,000 distinct CDR3 sequences, 63% being singletons. The sample consisted of sorted CD4+, CD8+, or CD8+CD57+ T cells (not recorded which) from PBMCs. The receptors here all came from a human donor in good health. Both conserved end residues are part of each CDR3. A D gene is named only where the DNA matches it firmly. The size entry is marked missing in some rows and otherwise reads once, few, many or a size class.

cdr3_length	clone_size	d_call	v_call	j_call	cdr3_aa	cdr3_nt
13	once	NA	TRBV14	TRBJ2-7	CASSQDYRSAEYF	TGTGCCAGCAGCCAAGATTACCGCAGCGCGGAGTACTTC
15	NA	TRBD1	TRBV9	TRBJ2-7	CASSRGGTGFDEQYF	TGTGCCAGCAGCCGAGGCGGGACAGGGTTTGACGAGCAGTACTTC
12	NA	NA	TRBV20-1	TRBJ2-7	CSLGAGDYEQYF	TGCAGTTTGGGGGCGGGGGACTACGAGCAGTACTTC
16	NA	TRBD2	TRBV9	TRBJ2-7	CASSAYSGTTYYEQYF	TGTGCCAGCAGCGCCTATTCTGGGACTACCTACTACGAGCAGTACTTC
15	NA	TRBD2	TRBV29-1	TRBJ2-5	CSVERTSGVGETQYF	TGCAGCGTTGAGAGAACTAGCGGGGTTGGGGAGACCCAGTACTTC
13	few	NA	TRBV4-3	TRBJ2-1	CASQARSGNEQFF	TGCGCCAGCCAAGCCCGGTCCGGCAATGAGCAGTTCTTC
15	NA	NA	TRBV7-9	TRBJ2-7	CASSLDLPGGYEQYF	TGTGCCAGCAGCTTAGACCTCCCCGGGGGCTACGAGCAGTACTTC
15	NA	TRBD1	TRBV6-1	TRBJ2-7	CASSLGTGLTYEQYF	TGTGCCAGCAGCCTGGGGACAGGGCTCACCTACGAGCAGTACTTC
17	NA	TRBD2	TRBV5-1	TRBJ2-1	CASSLTRGLATNNEQFF	TGCGCCAGCAGCTTGACTCGAGGACTAGCGACAAACAATGAGCAGTTCTTC
13	many	NA	TRBV12-3/TRBV12-4	TRBJ2-3	CASSTTAPDTQYF	TGTGCCAGCAGTACGACGGCCCCAGATACGCAGTATTTT
15	many	NA	TRBV7-2	TRBJ1-3	CASSLEDGSGNTIYF	TGTGCCAGCAGCTTAGAGGATGGCTCTGGAAACACCATATATTTT
12	NA	NA	TRBV2	TRBJ1-1	CATGLGVSEAFF	TGTGCCACCGGATTGGGGGTCTCTGAAGCTTTCTTT
13	NA	NA	TRBV28	TRBJ2-3	CASSPQGQDTQYF	TGTGCCAGCAGTCCTCAGGGTCAAGATACGCAGTATTTT
13	NA	NA	TRBV20-1	TRBJ2-2	CSVPAGNTGELFF	TGCAGTGTACCAGCGGGGAACACCGGGGAGCTGTTTTTT
15	NA	TRBD2	TRBV7-9	TRBJ2-3	CASRDTSGSTDTQYF	TGTGCCAGCAGAGACACTAGCGGTAGCACAGATACGCAGTATTTT
13	NA	NA	TRBV9	TRBJ1-1	CASSQVQGTEAFF	TGTGCCAGCAGCCAGGTACAGGGAACCGAAGCTTTCTTT
18	many	TRBD2	TRBV24-1	TRBJ2-2	CATSDSGTSGSFTGELFF	TGTGCCACCAGTGACTCCGGGACTAGCGGGAGCTTCACCGGGGAGCTGTTTTTT
11	NA	NA	TRBV20-1	TRBJ1-2	CSAEGGHGYTF	TGCAGTGCCGAGGGGGGACATGGCTACACCTTC
15	many	TRBD2	TRBV5-6	TRBJ2-7	CASSIGLAGSYEQYF	TGTGCCAGCAGCATCGGACTAGCGGGCTCCTACGAGCAGTACTTC
12	NA	NA	TRBV19	TRBJ1-6	CATRDRNSPLHF	TGTGCCACCAGGGACCGAAATTCACCCCTCCACTTT
13	few	NA	TRBV7-8	TRBJ2-7	CASSPLREGEQYF	TGTGCCAGCAGCCCTTTACGGGAAGGCGAGCAGTACTTC
15	once	NA	TRBV5-1	TRBJ1-3	CASSSAKGSGNTIYF	TGTGCCAGCAGCTCCGCCAAGGGGTCTGGAAACACCATATATTTT
18	NA	TRBD2	TRBV7-8	TRBJ2-2	CASSLVTSGGQNTGELFF	TGTGCCAGCAGCTTAGTGACTAGCGGGGGCCAGAACACCGGGGAGCTGTTTTTT
12	many	NA	TRBV11-2	TRBJ2-7	CASSQTVYEQYF	TGTGCCAGCAGCCAGACAGTTTACGAGCAGTACTTC
14	NA	NA	TRBV7-2	TRBJ1-1	CASSLQQVNTEAFF	TGTGCCAGCAGCTTACAACAGGTGAACACTGAAGCTTTCTTT
15	NA	TRBD1	TRBV25-1	TRBJ1-6	CASSERQGRNSPLHF	TGTGCCAGCAGTGAAAGACAGGGGAGAAATTCACCCCTCCACTTT
15	NA	NA	TRBV24-1	TRBJ2-3	CATSDFGVGTDTLYF	NA
11	NA	NA	TRBV29-1	TRBJ1-2	CSVRALDGYTF	TGCAGCGTGCGGGCCTTAGATGGCTACACCTTC